This record looks at one T cell receptor (beta chain) sequence and its context. Assay used: immunoSEQ multiplex PCR; TCRdb lists only in-frame clones, some missing. The sample contains tens of thousands of clones, roughly 87% of which appear only once. This CDR3 region has 13 residues. V trimming: 3 bases; J trimming: 6 bases; junction bases outside the gene matches: 6. Germline V gives CDR1 SGHRS, CDR2 YFSETQ. This sample was taken from a study of control samples from healthy donors and cancer patients. Material: blood. The rearrangement uses TRBV5-1 and TRBJ2-7; 7 nucleotides match TRBD1. The receptor comes from a woman in her forties or fifties in good health. CDR3 in amino acids: CASSSGGKGEQYF. The CDR3 region has the DNA TGCGCCAGCAGCTCAGGGGGTAAGGGCGAGCAGTACTTC.